This is a list of T cell receptor beta chains from one sample in a study of response to subunit inactivated influenza vaccine. TCRdb reprocessed the RT-PCR reads with MiXCR, giving one entry per CDR3 protein. The sample has more than 450,000 distinct CDR3 sequences, about 12% seen once. The source material was PBMCs from blood, sampled on the day of vaccination. These receptors all come from a man aged 50 or older who received an inactivated influenza vaccine. The CDR3 runs from the conserved cysteine through the conserved F or W. D genes are given only for firm matches. Not every row has a clone size; where given, it reads once, few, many or a size class.

d_call,v_call,clone_size,j_call,cdr3_aa,cdr3_nt
-,TRBV28,-,TRBJ2-1,CASTLSGLPTYNEQFF,TGTGCCAGTACCCTCTCGGGACTCCCGACCTACAATGAGCAGTTCTTC
-,TRBV5-1,few,TRBJ2-7,CASSKQEGGYEQYF,TGCGCCAGCAGCAAACAGGAGGGAGGCTACGAGCAGTACTTC
-,TRBV12-3/TRBV12-4,-,TRBJ1-6,CASSSTSSPLHF,TGTGCCAGCAGTTCTACGAGTTCACCCCTCCACTTT
-,TRBV5-1,-,TRBJ1-2,CASSFQGADGYTF,TGCGCCAGCAGCTTCCAGGGTGCTGATGGCTACACCTTC
TRBD2,TRBV10-3,many,TRBJ2-7,CAIMFREREPYEQYF,TGTGCCATCATGTTTAGGGAGCGGGAGCCCTACGAGCAGTACTTC
-,TRBV2,-,TRBJ2-5,CATDRTETQYF,TGTGCCACCGACAGAACAGAGACCCAGTACTTC
TRBD1,TRBV2,-,TRBJ2-4,CASSDTRGPGIQYF,TGTGCCAGCAGTGATACCAGGGGGCCGGGCATTCAGTACTTC
TRBD1,TRBV6-1,-,TRBJ2-2,CASSPGTGEISGELFF,TGTGCCAGCAGTCCCGGGACAGGGGAAATTAGCGGGGAGCTGTTTTTT
TRBD1,TRBV5-1,many,TRBJ2-1,CASSLTPGQGMGEQFF,TGCGCCAGCAGCCTTACCCCGGGACAGGGGATGGGTGAGCAGTTCTTC
TRBD1,TRBV28,-,TRBJ2-7,CASSSGQIPYEQYF,TGTGCCAGCAGTTCGGGACAGATCCCCTACGAGCAGTACTTC
TRBD1,TRBV20-1,-,TRBJ2-3,CSARPFWDRGTYSTDTQYF,TGCAGTGCTAGACCCTTCTGGGACAGGGGAACTTATAGCACAGATACGCAGTATTTT
TRBD2,TRBV20-1,few,TRBJ2-3,CSARGWSSGTHTDTQYF,TGCAGTGCTAGAGGGTGGTCTAGCGGAACTCACACAGATACGCAGTATTTT
TRBD2,TRBV20-1,few,TRBJ2-2,CSASPVAGVGTGELFF,TGCAGTGCTAGCCCTGTAGCGGGAGTAGGAACCGGGGAGCTGTTTTTT
-,TRBV5-1,many,TRBJ1-1,CASSPYGQGTEAFF,TGCGCCAGCAGCCCCTATGGACAAGGCACTGAAGCTTTCTTT
-,TRBV7-2,-,TRBJ2-2,CASSSHPGEMNTGELFF,TGTGCCAGCAGCTCCCATCCAGGGGAGATGAACACCGGGGAGCTGTTTTTT
-,TRBV6-5,-,TRBJ1-3,CASSLDYSGNTIYF,TGTGCCAGCAGTTTAGACTATTCTGGAAACACCATATATTTT
TRBD1,TRBV7-8,few,TRBJ2-1,CASSIPGQGNNEQFF,TGTGCCAGCAGCATACCGGGACAGGGGAACAATGAGCAGTTCTTC
-,TRBV2,few,TRBJ2-5,CASSEWLEETQYF,TGTGCCAGCAGTGAGTGGTTGGAAGAGACCCAGTACTTC
TRBD1,TRBV5-1,many,TRBJ2-7,CASSLVQGDEQYF,TGCGCCAGCAGCTTGGTACAGGGGGACGAGCAGTACTTC
TRBD2,TRBV20-1,-,TRBJ2-7,CSASVAGGGLSSYEQYF,TGCAGTGCAAGCGTCGCGGGAGGTGGTTTAAGCTCCTACGAGCAGTACTTC
-,TRBV12-3/TRBV12-4,-,TRBJ1-5,CASRTTGDSNQPQHF,TGTGCCAGCAGAACTACAGGAGATAGCAATCAGCCCCAGCATTTT
-,TRBV7-3,few,TRBJ2-1,CASSLSGARYNEQFF,TGTGCCAGCAGCTTATCTGGGGCACGCTACAATGAGCAGTTCTTC
-,TRBV6-6,many,TRBJ2-3,CASSYHYDTQYF,TGTGCCAGCAGTTACCATTACGATACGCAGTATTTT
TRBD2,TRBV7-2,-,TRBJ2-3,CASSVLAGLASTDTQYF,TGTGCCAGCAGCGTACTCGCTGGACTAGCAAGCACAGATACGCAGTATTTT
-,TRBV12-3/TRBV12-4,many,TRBJ1-5,CASSLDRALNQPQHF,TGTGCCAGCAGTTTAGACAGGGCCCTCAATCAGCCCCAGCATTTT
TRBD1,TRBV18,many,TRBJ2-7,CASSRETGGGNEQYF,TGTGCCAGCTCACGGGAGACAGGGGGCGGGAACGAGCAGTACTTC
-,TRBV4-2,few,TRBJ1-5,CASSQAGTQPQHF,TGTGCCAGCAGCCAAGCAGGGACTCAGCCCCAGCATTTT
TRBD2,TRBV13,many,TRBJ2-1,CASSLAVGLAGEVNEQFF,TGTGCCAGCAGCTTAGCGGTGGGTCTTGCGGGAGAGGTGAATGAGCAGTTCTTC
TRBD2,TRBV12-3/TRBV12-4,-,TRBJ2-5,CASSSGQLAGVETQYF,TGTGCCAGCAGTTCGGGACAACTAGCGGGGGTAGAGACCCAGTACTTC
TRBD2,TRBV9,many,TRBJ2-1,CASSQETGGRNEQFF,TGTGCCAGCAGCCAAGAAACGGGGGGGCGCAATGAGCAGTTCTTC
-,TRBV27,-,TRBJ1-2,CASSFRAGGPYTF,TGTGCCAGCAGTTTTAGGGCCGGCGGTCCCTACACCTTC
TRBD1,TRBV6-5,few,TRBJ2-7,CASSYSGQGRKAEQYF,TGTGCCAGCAGTTACTCCGGACAGGGAAGGAAAGCCGAGCAGTACTTC
-,TRBV29-1,-,TRBJ2-7,CSVGLNLYEQYF,TGCAGCGTTGGGCTTAACCTCTACGAGCAGTACTTC
-,TRBV7-9,-,TRBJ2-7,CASNRAPHEQYF,TGTGCCAGCAACCGGGCCCCCCACGAGCAGTACTTC
-,TRBV27,few,TRBJ2-3,CASSRMEREDSTDTQYF,TGTGCCAGCAGTCGAATGGAACGGGAAGATAGCACAGATACGCAGTATTTT
TRBD1,TRBV12-3/TRBV12-4,few,TRBJ1-2,CASSLTGTGNYGYTF,TGTGCCAGCAGTTTAACGGGGACAGGGAACTATGGCTACACCTTC
TRBD1,TRBV6-1,-,TRBJ2-7,CASSRRQGANEQYF,TGTGCCAGCAGCAGAAGACAGGGGGCGAACGAGCAGTACTTC
TRBD1,TRBV4-1,many,TRBJ2-4,CASSQTGIVAKNIQYF,TGCGCCAGCAGCCAGACAGGGATCGTAGCCAAAAACATTCAGTACTTC
TRBD2,TRBV9,-,TRBJ2-3,CASSPVGGFGTDTQYF,TGTGCCAGCAGCCCAGTGGGGGGGTTTGGCACAGATACGCAGTATTTT